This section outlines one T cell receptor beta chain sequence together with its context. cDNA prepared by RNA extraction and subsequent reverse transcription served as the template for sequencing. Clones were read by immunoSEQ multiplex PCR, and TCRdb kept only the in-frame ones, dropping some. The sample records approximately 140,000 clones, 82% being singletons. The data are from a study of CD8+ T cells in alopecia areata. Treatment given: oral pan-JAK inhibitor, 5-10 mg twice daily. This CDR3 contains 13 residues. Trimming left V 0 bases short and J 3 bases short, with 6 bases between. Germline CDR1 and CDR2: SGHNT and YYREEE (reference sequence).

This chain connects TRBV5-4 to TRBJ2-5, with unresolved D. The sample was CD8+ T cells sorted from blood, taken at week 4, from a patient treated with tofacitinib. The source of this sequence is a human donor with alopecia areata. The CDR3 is CASSLAHKETQYF. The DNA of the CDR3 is TGTGCCAGCAGCTTGGCGCACAAAGAGACCCAGTACTTC. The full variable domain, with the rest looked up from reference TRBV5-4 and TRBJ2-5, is ETGVTQSPTHLIKTRGQQVTLRCSSQSGHNTVSWYQQALGQGPQFIFQYYREEENGRGNFPPRFSGLQFPNYSSELNVNALELDDSALYLCASSLAHKETQYFGPGTRLLVL.